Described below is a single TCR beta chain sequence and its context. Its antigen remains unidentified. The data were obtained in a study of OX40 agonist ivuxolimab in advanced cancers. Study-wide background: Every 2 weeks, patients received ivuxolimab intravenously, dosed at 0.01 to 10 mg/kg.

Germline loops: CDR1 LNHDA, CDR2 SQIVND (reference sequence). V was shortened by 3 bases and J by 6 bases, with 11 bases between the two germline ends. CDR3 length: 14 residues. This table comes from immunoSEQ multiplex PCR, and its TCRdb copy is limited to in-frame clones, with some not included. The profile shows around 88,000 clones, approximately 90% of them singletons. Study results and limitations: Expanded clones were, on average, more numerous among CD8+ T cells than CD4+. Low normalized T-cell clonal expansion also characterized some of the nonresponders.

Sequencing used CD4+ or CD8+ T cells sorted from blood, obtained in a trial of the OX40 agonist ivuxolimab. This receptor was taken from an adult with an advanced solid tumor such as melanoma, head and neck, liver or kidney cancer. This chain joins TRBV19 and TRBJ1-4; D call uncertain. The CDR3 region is CASSMGPPDEKLFF. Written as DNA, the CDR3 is TGTGCCAGTAGTATGGGCCCCCCCGATGAAAAACTGTTTTTT. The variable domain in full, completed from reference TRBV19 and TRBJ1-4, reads DGGITQSPKYLFRKEGQNVTLSCEQNLNHDAMYWYRQDPGQGLRLIYYSQIVNDFQKGDIAEGYSVSREKKESFPLTVTSAQKNPTAFYLCASSMGPPDEKLFFGSGTQLSVL.